This record covers a single T cell receptor (beta chain). The repertoire was sequenced with immunoSEQ multiplex PCR; TCRdb's copy has only in-frame clones and lacks some. This repertoire shows roughly 200,000 clones, just over 85% found once; its top ten account for about 4%. This sample is part of a study of blood T cell repertoires in COVID-19. Study at large: Italy, Spain and the United States were the sources of the convalescent and acute COVID-19 samples. The cDNA or gDNA used as material had been derived from T cells, B-cell-depleted T cells, or PBMCs.

CDR1 is MNHEY, CDR2 SVGAGI, per germline. The CDR3 runs to 12 residues. V dropped 8 bases and J dropped 5; count of bases not matched to a gene: 5. Individuals drawn from approximately 26 US areas were roughly 18 to 95 years old. Each participant's cohort was designated according to participant-reported clinical history. The material sequenced was PBMCs or T cells enriched from blood (not recorded which). This sequence was found in a woman aged 40 to 50 with acute COVID-19. The rearrangement joins TRBV6-5 to TRBJ2-5, with 7 bases identical to TRBD2. The CDR3 sequence: CASQAGRETQYF. In DNA form, the CDR3 reads TGTGCCAGCCAAGCGGGGCGGGAGACCCAGTACTTC.